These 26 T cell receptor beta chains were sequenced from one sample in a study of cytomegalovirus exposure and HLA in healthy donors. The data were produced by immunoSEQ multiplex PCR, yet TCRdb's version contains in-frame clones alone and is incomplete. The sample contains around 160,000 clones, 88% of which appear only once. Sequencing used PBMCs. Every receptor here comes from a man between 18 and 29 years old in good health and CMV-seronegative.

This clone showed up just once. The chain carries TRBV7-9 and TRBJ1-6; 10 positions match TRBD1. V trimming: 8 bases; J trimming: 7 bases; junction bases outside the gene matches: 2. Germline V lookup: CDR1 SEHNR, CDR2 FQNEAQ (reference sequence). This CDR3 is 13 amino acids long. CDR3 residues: CASSGQGNSPLHF. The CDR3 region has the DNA TGTGCCAGCTCGGGACAGGGGAATTCACCCCTCCACTTT.

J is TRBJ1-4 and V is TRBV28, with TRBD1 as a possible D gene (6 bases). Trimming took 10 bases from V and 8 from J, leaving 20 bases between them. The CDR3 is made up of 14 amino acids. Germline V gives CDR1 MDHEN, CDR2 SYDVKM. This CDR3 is CAITLGGDREKLFF. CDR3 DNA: TGTGCCATCACCTTAGGGGGGGATAGAGAAAAACTGTTTTTT. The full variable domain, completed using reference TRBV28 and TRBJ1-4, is DVKVTQSSRYLVKRTGEKVFLECVQDMDHENMFWYRQDPGLGLRLIYFSYDVKMKEKGDIPEGYSVSREKKERFSLILESASTNQTSMYLCAITLGGDREKLFFGSGTQLSVL.

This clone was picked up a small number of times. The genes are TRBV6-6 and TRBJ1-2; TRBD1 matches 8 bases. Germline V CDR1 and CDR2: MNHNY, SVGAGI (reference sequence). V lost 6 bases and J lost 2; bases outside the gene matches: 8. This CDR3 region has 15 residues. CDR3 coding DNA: TGTGCCAGCAGCCCTAGGACAGGGTACAACTATGGCTACACCTTC. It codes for CASSPRTGYNYGYTF.

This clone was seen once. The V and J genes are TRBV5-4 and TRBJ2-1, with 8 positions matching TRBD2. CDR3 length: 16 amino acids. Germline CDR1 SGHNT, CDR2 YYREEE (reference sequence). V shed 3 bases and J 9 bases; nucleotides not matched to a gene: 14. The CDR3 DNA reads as TGTGCCAGCAGCTCACCGGGACTAGAGACCGTAAGTGAGCAGTTCTTC. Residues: CASSSPGLETVSEQFF. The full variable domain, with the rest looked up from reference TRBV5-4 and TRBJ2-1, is ETGVTQSPTHLIKTRGQQVTLRCSSQSGHNTVSWYQQALGQGPQFIFQYYREEENGRGNFPPRFSGLQFPNYSSELNVNALELDDSALYLCASSSPGLETVSEQFFGPGTRLTVL.

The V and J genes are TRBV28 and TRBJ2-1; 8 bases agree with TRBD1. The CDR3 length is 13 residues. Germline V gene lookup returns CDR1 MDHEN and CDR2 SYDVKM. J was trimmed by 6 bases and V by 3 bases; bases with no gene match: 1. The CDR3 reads CASSLDRVNEQFF. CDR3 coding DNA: TGTGCCAGCAGTTTGGACAGGGTCAATGAGCAGTTCTTC. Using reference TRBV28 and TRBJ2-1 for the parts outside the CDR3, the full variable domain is DVKVTQSSRYLVKRTGEKVFLECVQDMDHENMFWYRQDPGLGLRLIYFSYDVKMKEKGDIPEGYSVSREKKERFSLILESASTNQTSMYLCASSLDRVNEQFFGPGTRLTVL.

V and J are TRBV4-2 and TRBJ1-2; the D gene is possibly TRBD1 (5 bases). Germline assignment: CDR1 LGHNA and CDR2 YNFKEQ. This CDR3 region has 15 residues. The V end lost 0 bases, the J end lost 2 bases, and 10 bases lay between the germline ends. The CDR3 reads CASSQEDTKNYGYTF. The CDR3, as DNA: TGTGCCAGCAGCCAAGAGGACACCAAAAACTATGGCTACACCTTC.

CDR3 bases: TGTGCCAGCAAAGGGACAGGGGGTATTTACGAGCAGTACTTC. Translation: CASKGTGGIYEQYF. The J gene is TRBJ2-7, the V gene TRBV2; TRBD1 aligns across 11 bases. The V gene's germline CDR1 is SNHLY and CDR2 FYNNEI. V was clipped by 7 bases and J by 4 bases; unmatched bases: 6. This CDR3 comprises 14 residues.

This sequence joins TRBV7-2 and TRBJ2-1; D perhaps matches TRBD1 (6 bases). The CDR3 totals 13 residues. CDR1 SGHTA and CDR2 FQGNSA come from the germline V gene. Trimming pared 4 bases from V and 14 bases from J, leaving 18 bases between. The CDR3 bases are TGTGCCAGCAGCTACCCAGGGGTTGGGGGCAAGTTCTTC. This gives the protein CASSYPGVGGKFF. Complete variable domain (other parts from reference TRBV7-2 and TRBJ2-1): GAGVSQSPSNKVTEKGKDVELRCDPISGHTALYWYRQSLGQGLEFLIYFQGNSAPDKSGLPSDRFSAERTGGSVSTLTIQRTQQEDSAVYLCASSYPGVGGKFFGPGTRLTVL.

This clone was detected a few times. The CDR3 loop reads CAWSHRPNYEQYV. CDR3 bases: TGTGCCTGGAGTCACCGACCAAACTACGAGCAGTACGTC. The chain has TRBV30 and TRBJ2-7; D is ambiguous. Germline CDR1 is GTSNPN and CDR2 is SVGIG (reference sequence). This CDR3 spans 13 amino acids. Trimming removed 2 bases at V and 3 bases at J, with 11 bases between.

This chain's CDR3 is CASSDYRDGNTIYF. The CDR3 region has the DNA TGTGCCAGCAGTGACTACAGGGACGGAAACACCATATATTTT. The rearrangement links TRBV25-1 to TRBJ1-3; D might be TRBD1 (6 bases). The CDR3 totals 14 residues. The germline V gene has CDR1 MGHDK and CDR2 SYGVNS. The V gene lost 3 bases and the J gene lost 4 bases, with 10 bases spanning the gap.

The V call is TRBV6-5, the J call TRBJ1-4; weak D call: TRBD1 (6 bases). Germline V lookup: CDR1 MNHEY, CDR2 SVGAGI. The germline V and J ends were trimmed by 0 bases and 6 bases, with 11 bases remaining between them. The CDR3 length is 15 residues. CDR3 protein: CASSYSMSGDEKLFF. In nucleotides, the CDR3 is TGTGCCAGCAGTTACTCGATGTCAGGGGATGAAAAACTGTTTTTT.

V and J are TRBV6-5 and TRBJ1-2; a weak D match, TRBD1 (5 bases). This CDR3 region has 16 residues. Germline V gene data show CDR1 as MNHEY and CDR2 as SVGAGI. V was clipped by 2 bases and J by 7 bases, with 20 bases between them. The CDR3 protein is CASSYKWTTSAGGYTF. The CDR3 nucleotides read TGTGCCAGCAGTTACAAATGGACAACCTCAGCGGGTGGCTACACCTTC.

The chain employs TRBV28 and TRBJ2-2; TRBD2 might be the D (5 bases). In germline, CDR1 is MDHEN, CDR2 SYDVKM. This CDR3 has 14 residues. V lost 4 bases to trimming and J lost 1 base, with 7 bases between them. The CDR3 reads CASSSAGNTGELFF. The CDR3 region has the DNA TGTGCCAGCAGTTCCGCGGGGAACACCGGGGAGCTGTTTTTT.

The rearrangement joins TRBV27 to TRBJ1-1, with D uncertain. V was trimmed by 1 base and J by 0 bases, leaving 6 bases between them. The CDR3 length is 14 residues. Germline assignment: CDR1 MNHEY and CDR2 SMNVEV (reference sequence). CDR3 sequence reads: CASSLFGVNTEAFF. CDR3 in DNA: TGTGCCAGCAGTTTATTCGGGGTGAACACTGAAGCTTTCTTT.

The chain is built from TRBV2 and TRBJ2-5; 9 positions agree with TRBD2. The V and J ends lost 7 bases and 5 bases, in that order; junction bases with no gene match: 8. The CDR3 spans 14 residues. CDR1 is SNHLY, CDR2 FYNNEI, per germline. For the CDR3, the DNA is TGTGCCAGCACAAACTCTCTAGCGGGGGAGACCCAGTACTTC. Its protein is CASTNSLAGETQYF.

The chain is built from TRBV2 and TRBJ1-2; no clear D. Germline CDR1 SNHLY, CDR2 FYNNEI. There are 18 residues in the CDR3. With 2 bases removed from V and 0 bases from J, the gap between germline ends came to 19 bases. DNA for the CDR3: TGTGCCAGCAGTGAACGACCCCCGGTCGGCAGGACTAACTATGGCTACACCTTC. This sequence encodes CASSERPPVGRTNYGYTF.

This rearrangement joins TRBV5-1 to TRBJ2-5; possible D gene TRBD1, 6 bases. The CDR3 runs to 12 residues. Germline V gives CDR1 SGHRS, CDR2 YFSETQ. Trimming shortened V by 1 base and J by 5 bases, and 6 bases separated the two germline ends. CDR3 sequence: CASSLTGETQYF. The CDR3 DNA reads TGCGCCAGCAGCTTGACAGGGGAGACCCAGTACTTC. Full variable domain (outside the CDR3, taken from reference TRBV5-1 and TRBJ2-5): KAGVTQTPRYLIKTRGQQVTLSCSPISGHRSVSWYQQTPGQGLQFLFEYFSETQRNKGNFPGRFSGRQFSNSRSEMNVSTLELGDSALYLCASSLTGETQYFGPGTRLLVL.

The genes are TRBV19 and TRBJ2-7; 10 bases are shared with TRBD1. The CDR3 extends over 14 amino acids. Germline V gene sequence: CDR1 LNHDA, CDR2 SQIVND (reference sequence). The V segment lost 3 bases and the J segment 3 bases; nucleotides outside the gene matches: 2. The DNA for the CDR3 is TGTGCCAGTAGTATTGGGACAGGGGTCTACGAGCAGTACTTC. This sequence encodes CASSIGTGVYEQYF.

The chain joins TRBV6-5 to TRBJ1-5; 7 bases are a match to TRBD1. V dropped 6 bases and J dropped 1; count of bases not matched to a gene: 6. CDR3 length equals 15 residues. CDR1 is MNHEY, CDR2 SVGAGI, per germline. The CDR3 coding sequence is TGTGCCAGCAGACCAGGGACAGAGAGCAATCAGCCCCAGCATTTT. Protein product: CASRPGTESNQPQHF.

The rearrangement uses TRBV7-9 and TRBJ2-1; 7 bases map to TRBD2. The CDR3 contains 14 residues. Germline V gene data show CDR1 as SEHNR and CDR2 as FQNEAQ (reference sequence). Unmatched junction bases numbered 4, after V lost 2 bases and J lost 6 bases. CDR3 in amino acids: CASSLCLAVNEQFF. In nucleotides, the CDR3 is TGTGCCAGCAGCTTATGCCTAGCGGTCAATGAGCAGTTCTTC. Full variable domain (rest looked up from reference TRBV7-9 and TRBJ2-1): DTGVSQNPRHKITKRGQNVTFRCDPISEHNRLYWYRQTLGQGPEFLTYFQNEAQLEKSRLLSDRFSAERPKGSFSTLEIQRTEQGDSAMYLCASSLCLAVNEQFFGPGTRLTVL.

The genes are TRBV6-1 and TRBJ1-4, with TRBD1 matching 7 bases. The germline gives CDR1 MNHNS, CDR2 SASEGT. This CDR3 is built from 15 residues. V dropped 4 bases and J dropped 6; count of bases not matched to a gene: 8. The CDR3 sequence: CASSGGRGIDEKLFF. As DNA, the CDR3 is TGTGCCAGCAGTGGTGGCAGGGGGATAGATGAAAAACTGTTTTTT.

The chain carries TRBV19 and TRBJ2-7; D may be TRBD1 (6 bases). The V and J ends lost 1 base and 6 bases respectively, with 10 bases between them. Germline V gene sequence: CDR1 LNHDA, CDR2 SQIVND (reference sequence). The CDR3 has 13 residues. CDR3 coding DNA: TGTGCCAGTAGTATAGGAGGGGGATCCGAGCAGTACTTC. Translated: CASSIGGGSEQYF.

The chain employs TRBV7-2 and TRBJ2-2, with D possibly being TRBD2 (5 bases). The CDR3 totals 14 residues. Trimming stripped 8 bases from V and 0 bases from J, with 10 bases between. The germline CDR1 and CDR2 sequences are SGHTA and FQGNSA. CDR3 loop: CASRDYTNTGELFF. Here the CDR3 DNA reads TGTGCCAGCCGTGACTATACGAACACCGGGGAGCTGTTTTTT.

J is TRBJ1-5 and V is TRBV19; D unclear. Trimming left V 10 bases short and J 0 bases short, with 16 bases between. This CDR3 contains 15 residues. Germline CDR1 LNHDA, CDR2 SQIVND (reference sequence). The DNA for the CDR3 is TGTGCCACCCAAACAGTCGGTTATAGCAATCAGCCCCAGCATTTT. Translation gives CATQTVGYSNQPQHF.

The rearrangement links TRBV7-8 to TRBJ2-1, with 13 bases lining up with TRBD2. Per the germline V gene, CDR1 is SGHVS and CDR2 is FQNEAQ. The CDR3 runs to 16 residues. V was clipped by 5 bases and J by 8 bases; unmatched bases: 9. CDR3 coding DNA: TGTGCCAGCAGCCCCTGGACTAGCGGGAGTAACTATGAGCAGTTCTTC. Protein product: CASSPWTSGSNYEQFF.

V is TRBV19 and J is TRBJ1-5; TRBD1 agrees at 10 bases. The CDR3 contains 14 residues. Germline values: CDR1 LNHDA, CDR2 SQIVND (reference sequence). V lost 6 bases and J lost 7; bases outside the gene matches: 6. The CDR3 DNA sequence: TGTGCCAGTAGGCTGGGACAGGGGTGGCAGCCCCAGCATTTT. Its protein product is CASRLGQGWQPQHF. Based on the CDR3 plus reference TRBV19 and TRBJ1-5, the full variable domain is DGGITQSPKYLFRKEGQNVTLSCEQNLNHDAMYWYRQDPGQGLRLIYYSQIVNDFQKGDIAEGYSVSREKKESFPLTVTSAQKNPTAFYLCASRLGQGWQPQHFGDGTRLSIL.